This T cell receptor beta chain is from a study of identifying expanded T cells in peripheral blood. CDR3 length: 12 residues. Here immunoSEQ multiplex PCR was the method, and the copy in TCRdb shows in-frame clones only, minus some. The sample holds about 110,000 clones; around 88% are singletons and the top ten take approximately 16%. The clonotype comes from a person between 18 and 75 years old in good health. The genes are TRBV21-1 and TRBJ2-3. TRBV21-1 is a pseudogene. Source material: blood. The DNA for the CDR3 is TGTGCCAGCAGCCTCAACACAGATACGCAGTATTTT. Amino acid sequence: CASSLNTDTQYF.